The sequence of this T cell receptor (beta chain) was determined in a study of cytomegalovirus exposure and HLA in healthy donors (dated by TCRdb to about 2017). Regarding the research as a whole: A later analysis indicated that the roughly 120 validation repertoires were generated on the platform also employed for the approximately 700 repertoires of the first cohort. The aim of the study was to test whether cataloging public T cell receptors could identify signatures of past pathogen exposure. In addition to the first cohort of 650 to 750 subjects, a separate validation cohort of around 110 different subjects was used. To predict cytomegalovirus infection status, the study combined high-throughput TCR immunosequencing, statistical association of individual TCRs with disease status, and machine learning.

The donors were included in the validation cohort of roughly 130 subjects, a group kept apart from the roughly 730-subject first cohort. To prepare the library, the immunoSEQ multiplex PCR assay was applied. In the source study's methods: A statistical classification framework was built to diagnose cytomegalovirus status from the catalog of TCR beta chain sequences. This is the immuneACCESS table as TCRdb keeps it, with only in-frame sequences that have V and J called. A part of the clones is gone; compared with another copy, unresolved V genes explain less than half, and the rest is unexplained. V and J calls and clone size are given by that table; D and trimming were obtained from the DNA. A total of 250,000 to 400,000 clones appear in this sample, 70% to 90% of them only once. Around 0.88% of the sample rests with the top ten. As for this clone: There is no known antigen for this receptor. No qualities accompany the bases; no much larger clone lies one base away.

The cysteine opens and the phenylalanine closes a CDR3 of 15 amino acids. Only the CDR3 DNA is retained, 45 bases long and in frame from the first base. Reading the germline V gene gives CDR1 SGHDT and CDR2 YYEEEE. V loses 2 bases at its end and J loses 3 bases; junction bases beyond the gene matches: 7. Here is what the overall study found, with its caveats: The validation cohort had no HLA typing available for a later analysis, so co-occurrence within that cohort was assessed over all 120 or so repertoires. According to the authors, the approach could potentially be generalized to other disease states and immunological phenotypes. While some public TCRs were present in many individuals, most TCR sequences turned up only very rarely across donors. The classifier was reported to diagnose cytomegalovirus status with high specificity and sensitivity in both the original cohort and the validation cohort. The study listed around 160 TCR beta chains as associated with cytomegalovirus. In a later analysis, TCRs clustered in the first cohort were found to also tend to co-occur in the 100 to 150 validation repertoires, with 94% of cluster scores above 0. Three of the identified cytomegalovirus-associated TCR beta chains were confirmed in vitro to be specific for cytomegalovirus antigens.

Sequenced sample: PBMCs. This clonotype was sampled from a man between 25 and 39 years old in good health and CMV-seronegative. The sequence joins TRBV5-6 to TRBJ2-7; 8 central bases correspond to TRBD1. The CDR3: CASSFRRTGFYEQYF. The bases are TGTGCCAGCAGCTTTAGAAGGACAGGGTTCTACGAGCAGTACTTC.